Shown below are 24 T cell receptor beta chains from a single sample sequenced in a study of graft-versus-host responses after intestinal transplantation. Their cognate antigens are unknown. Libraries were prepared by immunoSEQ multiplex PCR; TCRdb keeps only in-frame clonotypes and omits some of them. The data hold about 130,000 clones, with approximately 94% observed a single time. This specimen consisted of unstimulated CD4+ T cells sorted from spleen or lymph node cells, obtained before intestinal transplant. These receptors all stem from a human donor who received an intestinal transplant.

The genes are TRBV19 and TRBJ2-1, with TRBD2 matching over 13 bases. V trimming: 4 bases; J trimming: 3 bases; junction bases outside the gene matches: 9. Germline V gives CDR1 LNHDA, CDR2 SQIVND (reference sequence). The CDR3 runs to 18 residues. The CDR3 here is CASSKRPGLAGVYNEQFF. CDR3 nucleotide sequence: TGTGCCAGTAGTAAGCGTCCCGGACTAGCGGGGGTCTACAATGAGCAGTTCTTC.

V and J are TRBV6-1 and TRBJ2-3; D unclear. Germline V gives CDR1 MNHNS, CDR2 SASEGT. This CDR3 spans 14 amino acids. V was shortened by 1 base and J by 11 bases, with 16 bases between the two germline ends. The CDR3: CASSEGRAGVGQYF. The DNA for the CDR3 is TGTGCCAGCAGTGAAGGACGGGCTGGAGTCGGGCAGTATTTT.

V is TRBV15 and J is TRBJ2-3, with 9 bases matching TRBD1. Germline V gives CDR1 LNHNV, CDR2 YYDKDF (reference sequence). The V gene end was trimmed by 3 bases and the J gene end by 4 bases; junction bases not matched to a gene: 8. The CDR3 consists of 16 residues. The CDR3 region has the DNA TGTGCCACCAGCAGGACCGGGACAGGGACGGCAGATACGCAGTATTTT. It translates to CATSRTGTGTADTQYF. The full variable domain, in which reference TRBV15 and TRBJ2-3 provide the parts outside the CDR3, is DAMVIQNPRYQVTQFGKPVTLSCSQTLNHNVMYWYQQKSSQAPKLLFHYYDKDFNNEADTPDNFQSRRPNTSFCFLDIRSPGLGDTAMYLCATSRTGTGTADTQYFGPGTRLTVL.

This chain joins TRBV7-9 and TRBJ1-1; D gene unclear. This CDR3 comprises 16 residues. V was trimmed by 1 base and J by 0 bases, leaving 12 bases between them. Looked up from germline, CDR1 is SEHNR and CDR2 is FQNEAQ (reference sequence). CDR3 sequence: CASSLVKEGMNTEAFF. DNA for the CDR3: TGTGCCAGCAGCTTAGTTAAGGAGGGAATGAACACTGAAGCTTTCTTT. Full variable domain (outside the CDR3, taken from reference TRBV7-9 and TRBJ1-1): DTGVSQNPRHKITKRGQNVTFRCDPISEHNRLYWYRQTLGQGPEFLTYFQNEAQLEKSRLLSDRFSAERPKGSFSTLEIQRTEQGDSAMYLCASSLVKEGMNTEAFFGQGTRLTVV.

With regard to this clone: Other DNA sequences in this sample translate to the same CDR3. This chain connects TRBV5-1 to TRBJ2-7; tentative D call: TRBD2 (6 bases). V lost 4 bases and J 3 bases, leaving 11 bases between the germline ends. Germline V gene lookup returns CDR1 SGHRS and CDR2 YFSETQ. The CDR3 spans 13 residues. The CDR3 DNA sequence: TGCGCCAGCAGCCCTGGAGGGGACTACGAGCAGTACTTC. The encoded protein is CASSPGGDYEQYF.

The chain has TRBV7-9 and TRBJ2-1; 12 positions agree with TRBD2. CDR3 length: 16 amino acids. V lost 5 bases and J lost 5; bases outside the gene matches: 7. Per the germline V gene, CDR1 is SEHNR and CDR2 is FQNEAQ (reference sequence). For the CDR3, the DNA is TGTGCCAGCAGCGCATCACTAGCGGGGGGTCACAATGAGCAGTTCTTC. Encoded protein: CASSASLAGGHNEQFF. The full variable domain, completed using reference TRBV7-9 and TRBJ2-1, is DTGVSQNPRHKITKRGQNVTFRCDPISEHNRLYWYRQTLGQGPEFLTYFQNEAQLEKSRLLSDRFSAERPKGSFSTLEIQRTEQGDSAMYLCASSASLAGGHNEQFFGPGTRLTVL.

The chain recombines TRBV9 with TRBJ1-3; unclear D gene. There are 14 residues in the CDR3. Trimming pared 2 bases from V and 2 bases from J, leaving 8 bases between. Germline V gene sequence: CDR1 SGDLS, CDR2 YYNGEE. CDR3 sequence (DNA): TGTGCCAGCAGCGTGTTGGAAACTGGAAACACCATATATTTT. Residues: CASSVLETGNTIYF. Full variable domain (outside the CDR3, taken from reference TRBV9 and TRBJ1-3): DSGVTQTPKHLITATGQRVTLRCSPRSGDLSVYWYQQSLDQGLQFLIQYYNGEERAKGNILERFSAQQFPDLHSELNLSSLELGDSALYFCASSVLETGNTIYFGEGSWLTVV.

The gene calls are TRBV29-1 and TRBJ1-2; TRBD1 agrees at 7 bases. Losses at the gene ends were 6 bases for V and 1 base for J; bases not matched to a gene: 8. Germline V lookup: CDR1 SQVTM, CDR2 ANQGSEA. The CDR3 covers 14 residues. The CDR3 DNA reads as TGCAGCGTGGAAAACAGGGGACGTAACTATGGCTACACCTTC. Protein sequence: CSVENRGRNYGYTF.

The chain's CDR3 is CASSQLQGSTGNTIYF. The CDR3 DNA reads as TGCGCCAGCAGCCAGCTACAGGGTTCAACTGGAAACACCATATATTTT. The chain uses TRBV5-1 and TRBJ1-3; a weak D match, TRBD1 (6 bases). V dropped 4 bases and J dropped 2 bases, with 16 bases sitting between them. CDR3 size: 16 residues. CDR1 and CDR2 (germline): SGHRS, YFSETQ.

The DNA for the CDR3 is TGTGCCAGCAGCTCGACAGGGGGCGCGCACTACGAGCAGTACTTC. Protein product: CASSSTGGAHYEQYF. This sequence joins TRBV11-1 and TRBJ2-5; 10 bases fit TRBD1. The J call is in doubt because the DNA end fits TRBJ2-7 better. This CDR3 comprises 15 residues. Germline-derived CDR1 and CDR2 are SGHAT and FQDESV (reference sequence).

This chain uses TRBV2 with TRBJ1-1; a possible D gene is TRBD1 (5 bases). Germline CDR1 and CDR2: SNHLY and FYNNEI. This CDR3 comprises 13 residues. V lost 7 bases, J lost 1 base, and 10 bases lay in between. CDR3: CASTEGSNTEAFF. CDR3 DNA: TGTGCCAGCACGGAGGGGTCGAACACTGAAGCTTTCTTT.

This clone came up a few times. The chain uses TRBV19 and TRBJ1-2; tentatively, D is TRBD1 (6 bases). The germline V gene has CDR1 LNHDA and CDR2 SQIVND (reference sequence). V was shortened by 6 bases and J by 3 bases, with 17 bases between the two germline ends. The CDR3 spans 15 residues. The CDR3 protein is CASSPVGGGHYGYTF. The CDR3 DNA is TGTGCCAGTAGCCCGGTAGGGGGTGGGCACTATGGCTACACCTTC.

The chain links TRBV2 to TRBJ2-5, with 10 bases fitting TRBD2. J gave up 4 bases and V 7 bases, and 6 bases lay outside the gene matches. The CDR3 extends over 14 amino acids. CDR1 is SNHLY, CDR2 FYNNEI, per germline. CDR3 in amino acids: CASTSAGGRETQYF. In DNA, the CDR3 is TGTGCCAGCACATCAGCGGGGGGGCGAGAGACCCAGTACTTC.

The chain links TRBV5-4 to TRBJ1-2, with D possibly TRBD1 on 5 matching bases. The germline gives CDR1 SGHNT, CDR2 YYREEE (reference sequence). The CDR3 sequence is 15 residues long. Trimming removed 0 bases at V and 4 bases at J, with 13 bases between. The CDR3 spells CASSLVGVETYGYTF. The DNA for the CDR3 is TGTGCCAGCAGCTTGGTGGGGGTTGAGACCTATGGCTACACCTTC. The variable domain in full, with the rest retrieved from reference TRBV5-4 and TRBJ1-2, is ETGVTQSPTHLIKTRGQQVTLRCSSQSGHNTVSWYQQALGQGPQFIFQYYREEENGRGNFPPRFSGLQFPNYSSELNVNALELDDSALYLCASSLVGVETYGYTFGSGTRLTVV.

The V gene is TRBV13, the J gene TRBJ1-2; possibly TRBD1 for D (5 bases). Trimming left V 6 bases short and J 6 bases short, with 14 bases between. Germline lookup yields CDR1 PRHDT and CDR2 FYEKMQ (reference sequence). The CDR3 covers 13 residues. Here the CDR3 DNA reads TGTGCCAGCAGAGTGGGGGGGAGGCATGGCTACACCTTC. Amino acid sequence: CASRVGGRHGYTF.

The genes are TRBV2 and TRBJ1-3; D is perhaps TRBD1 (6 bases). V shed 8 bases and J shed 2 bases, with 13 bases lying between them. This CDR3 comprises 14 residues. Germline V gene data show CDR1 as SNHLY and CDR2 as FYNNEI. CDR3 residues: CASYRGAPGNTIYF. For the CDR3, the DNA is TGTGCCAGCTACCGGGGGGCCCCTGGAAACACCATATATTTT.

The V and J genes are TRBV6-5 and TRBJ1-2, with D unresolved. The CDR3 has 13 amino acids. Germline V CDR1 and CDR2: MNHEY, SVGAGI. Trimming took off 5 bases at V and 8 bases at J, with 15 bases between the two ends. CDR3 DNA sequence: TGTGCCAGCAGTCCCCTCAGGAGGAAGGGCTACACCTTC. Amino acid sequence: CASSPLRRKGYTF.

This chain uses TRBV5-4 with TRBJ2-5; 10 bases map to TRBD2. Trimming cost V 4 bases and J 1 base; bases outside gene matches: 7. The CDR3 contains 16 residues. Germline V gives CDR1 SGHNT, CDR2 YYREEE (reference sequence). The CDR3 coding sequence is TGTGCCAGCAGCCTACTAGCGGGGACAACCCAAGAGACCCAGTACTTC. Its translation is CASSLLAGTTQETQYF. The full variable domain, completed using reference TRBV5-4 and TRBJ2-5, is ETGVTQSPTHLIKTRGQQVTLRCSSQSGHNTVSWYQQALGQGPQFIFQYYREEENGRGNFPPRFSGLQFPNYSSELNVNALELDDSALYLCASSLLAGTTQETQYFGPGTRLLVL.

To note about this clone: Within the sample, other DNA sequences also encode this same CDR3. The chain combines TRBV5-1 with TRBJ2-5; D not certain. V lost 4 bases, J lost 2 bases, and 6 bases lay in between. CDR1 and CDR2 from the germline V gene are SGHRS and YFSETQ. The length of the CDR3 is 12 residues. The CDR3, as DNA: TGCGCCAGCAGCCTGGGGCAAGAGACCCAGTACTTC. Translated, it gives CASSLGQETQYF.

This CDR3 reads CASSPMEGNSPLHF. The CDR3, as DNA: TGTGCCAGCAGCCCTATGGAGGGGAATTCACCCCTCCACTTT. The chain carries TRBV9 and TRBJ1-6, with D possibly matching TRBD1 (5 bases). This CDR3 has 14 residues. V was trimmed by 4 bases and J by 7 bases, leaving 12 bases between them. CDR1 and CDR2 (germline): SGDLS, YYNGEE.

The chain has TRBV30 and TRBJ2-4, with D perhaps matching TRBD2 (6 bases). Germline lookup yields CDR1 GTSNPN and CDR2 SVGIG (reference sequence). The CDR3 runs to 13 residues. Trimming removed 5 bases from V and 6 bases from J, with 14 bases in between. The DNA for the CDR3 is TGTGCCTGGCAGGGCCACGGGGGAAACATTCAGTACTTC. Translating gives CAWQGHGGNIQYF.

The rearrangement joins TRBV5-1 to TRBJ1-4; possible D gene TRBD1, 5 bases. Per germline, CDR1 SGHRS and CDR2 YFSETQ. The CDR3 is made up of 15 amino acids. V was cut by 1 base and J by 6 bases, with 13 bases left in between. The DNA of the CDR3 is TGCGCCAGCAGCTTGAACAGGCGGCCCGATGAAAAACTGTTTTTT. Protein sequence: CASSLNRRPDEKLFF.

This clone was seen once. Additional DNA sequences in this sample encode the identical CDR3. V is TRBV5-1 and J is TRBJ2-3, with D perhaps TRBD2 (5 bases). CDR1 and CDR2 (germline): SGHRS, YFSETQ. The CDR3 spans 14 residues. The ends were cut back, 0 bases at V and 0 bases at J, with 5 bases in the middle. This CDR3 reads CASSLGGSTDTQYF. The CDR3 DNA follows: TGCGCCAGCAGCTTGGGCGGGAGCACAGATACGCAGTATTTT.

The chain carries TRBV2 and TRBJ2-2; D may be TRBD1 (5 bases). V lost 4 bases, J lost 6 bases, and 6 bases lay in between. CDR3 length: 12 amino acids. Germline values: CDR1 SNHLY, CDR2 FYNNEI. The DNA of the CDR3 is TGTGCCAGCAGTGGGGGCCCCGGGGAGCTGTTTTTT. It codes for CASSGGPGELFF.